This entry features one T cell receptor (beta chain) sequence. Its matching antigen is unknown. PCR involved 60 Vbeta and 13 Jbeta primers. In the authors' workflow: About 11 million of around 85 million unique TCR beta chains were shared, per a later count. Repertoires were generated with immunoSEQ multiplex PCR, while TCRdb's copy carries only in-frame clones and drops some. V and J calls and clone size come straight from that table; D and trimming were deduced from the DNA. The table includes about 100,000 clones, about 83% detected once. These data are taken from a study of cytomegalovirus exposure and HLA in healthy donors. Regarding the study as a whole: Equally common other TCR beta chains were less clonally expanded than HLA-associated ones, a later analysis found. The study listed some 160 cytomegalovirus-associated TCR beta chains. A later analysis associated some 18,000 TCR beta sequences with HLA alleles at a 0.05 false discovery rate.

This clonotype was obtained from a female donor in good health and CMV-seropositive. The specimen was PBMCs.

CDR3 bases: TGTGCCAGCAGCTTAGGGTCGGCTAGCGGGAGACTTCGCACAGATACGCAGTATTTT. Protein product: CASSLGSASGRLRTDTQYF. The V gene is TRBV7-6, the J gene TRBJ2-3; the match to TRBD2 covers 10 bases. This CDR3 is 19 amino acids long. From germline, CDR1 is SGHVS and CDR2 FNYEAQ. Losses at the gene ends were 1 base for V and 1 base for J; bases not matched to a gene: 11.